The 29 T cell receptor beta chains presented below share a single source sample, sequenced in a study of cytomegalovirus exposure and HLA in healthy donors. PCR used 60 Vbeta primers and 13 Jbeta primers. The protocol was immunoSEQ multiplex PCR, while the TCRdb copy is restricted to in-frame clones and leaves out a portion. The repertoire holds some 170,000 clones, with roughly 85% as singletons. What was sequenced was PBMCs. All receptors come from a man aged 40-55 years in good health and CMV-seropositive.

This clone showed up just a few times. This chain joins TRBV7-6 and TRBJ1-1, with D perhaps matching TRBD1 (6 bases). Germline-derived CDR1 and CDR2 are SGHVS and FNYEAQ. V was clipped by 5 bases and J by 1 base, with 8 bases between them. CDR3 size: 13 residues. The CDR3, as DNA: TGTGCCAGCAGCAGGGGGGGGAACACTGAAGCTTTCTTT. This sequence encodes CASSRGGNTEAFF.

CDR3 DNA: TGTGCCAGCAGCTCTAGCGACAGCCAAGAGACCCAGTACTTC. Amino acids: CASSSSDSQETQYF. The chain is built from TRBV11-2 and TRBJ2-5; possibly TRBD2 for D (6 bases). Trimming pared 4 bases from V and 1 base from J, leaving 10 bases between. Germline V gives CDR1 SGHAT, CDR2 FQNNGV. The CDR3 extends over 14 amino acids. Based on the CDR3 plus reference TRBV11-2 and TRBJ2-5, the full variable domain is EAGVAQSPRYKIIEKRQSVAFWCNPISGHATLYWYQQILGQGPKLLIQFQNNGVVDDSQLPKDRFSAERLKGVDSTLKIQPAKLEDSAVYLCASSSSDSQETQYFGPGTRLLVL.

The chain couples TRBV28 to TRBJ2-5; D is perhaps TRBD2 (6 bases). Near its end, the DNA agrees better with TRBJ2-7, so the J call may be wrong. The CDR3 has 14 amino acids. Per the germline V gene, CDR1 is MDHEN and CDR2 is SYDVKM. The CDR3 region is CASSSSGAEYEQYF. CDR3 coding DNA: TGTGCCAGCAGTAGTTCGGGAGCAGAATACGAGCAGTACTTC.

This clone occurred a few times. Germline and junction disagree at one end, which may indicate a read error. The chain links TRBV10-3 to TRBJ2-6, with a weak D call TRBD1 (5 bases). CDR3 length: 14 amino acids. From germline, CDR1 is ENHRY and CDR2 SYGVKD. DNA for the CDR3: TGTGCCATCCGACGGACCTCTGGGGCCAACGGCCTGACTTTC. Translation: CAIRRTSGANGLTF.

The J gene is TRBJ2-7, the V gene TRBV5-5; 11 bases map to TRBD1. V was clipped by 2 bases and J by 2 bases; unmatched bases: 6. Looked up from germline, CDR1 is SGHKS and CDR2 is YYEKEE (reference sequence). There are 16 residues in the CDR3. CDR3 in amino acids: CASSFVAGQGAYEQYF. For the CDR3, the DNA is TGTGCCAGCAGCTTTGTTGCGGGACAGGGGGCCTACGAGCAGTACTTC.

The chain links TRBV6-4 to TRBJ2-7, with TRBD2 matching 13 bases. The CDR3 runs to 17 residues. CDR1 is MRHNA and CDR2 is SNTAGT in the germline V gene. Germline trimming cut 6 bases from V and 5 bases from J; bases unmatched to any gene: 13. CDR3 DNA sequence: TGTGCCAGCAGCCCTTCACCGGGACTAGCGGGATTCAACGAGCAGTACTTC. It specifies CASSPSPGLAGFNEQYF.

The chain joins TRBV2 to TRBJ2-1; the D gene is possibly TRBD2 (6 bases). The V and J ends lost 9 bases and 0 bases respectively, with 15 bases between them. CDR1 and CDR2 from the germline V gene are SNHLY and FYNNEI. This CDR3 contains 15 residues. The CDR3: CASRGTLSSYNEQFF. The CDR3 DNA reads TGTGCCAGTCGCGGGACTTTGAGCTCCTACAATGAGCAGTTCTTC.

This chain uses TRBV18 with TRBJ1-5, with 7 nucleotides matching TRBD1. This CDR3 comprises 13 residues. CDR1 and CDR2 from the germline V gene are KGHSH and LQKENI. Trimming took 5 bases from V and 5 from J; bases not matched to a gene: 3. The CDR3 coding sequence is TGTGCCAGCTCAGGAGGGACAGATCAGCCCCAGCATTTT. Protein product: CASSGGTDQPQHF. The full variable domain, in which reference TRBV18 and TRBJ1-5 provide the parts outside the CDR3, is NAGVMQNPRHLVRRRGQEARLRCSPMKGHSHVYWYRQLPEEGLKFMVYLQKENIIDESGMPKERFSAEFPKEGPSILRIQQVVRGDSAAYFCASSGGTDQPQHFGDGTRLSIL.

This sequence joins TRBV5-1 and TRBJ2-1, with 10 bases fitting TRBD2. Germline V CDR1 and CDR2: SGHRS, YFSETQ. There are 15 residues in the CDR3. V was pared by 0 bases and J by 7 bases, with 4 bases of the junction left unmatched. The CDR3 reads CASSLDLAGENEQFF. CDR3 nucleotides: TGCGCCAGCAGCTTGGATCTAGCGGGAGAGAATGAGCAGTTCTTC.

This clone occurred a few times. This chain joins TRBV5-1 and TRBJ2-5, with D possibly being TRBD1 (6 bases). Looked up from germline, CDR1 is SGHRS and CDR2 is YFSETQ. V was shortened by 4 bases and J by 5 bases, with 15 bases between the two germline ends. The CDR3 has 14 amino acids. The CDR3 spells CASSPGQRMETQYF. The CDR3 nucleotides read TGCGCCAGCAGCCCCGGACAGAGAATGGAGACCCAGTACTTC.

This clone was counted a few times. This chain uses TRBV2 with TRBJ2-4; 8 bases fit TRBD2. Germline V gene data show CDR1 as SNHLY and CDR2 as FYNNEI. The V gene end was trimmed by 0 bases and the J gene end by 7 bases; junction bases not matched to a gene: 8. The CDR3 length is 16 residues. The CDR3 is CASSEAGAGEANIQYF. The DNA for the CDR3 is TGTGCCAGCAGTGAAGCAGGAGCGGGAGAAGCGAACATTCAGTACTTC.

This clone turned up a few times. The rearrangement links TRBV28 to TRBJ2-1, with a possible D match to TRBD1 (5 bases). Germline loops: CDR1 MDHEN, CDR2 SYDVKM. V lost 2 bases, J lost 4 bases, and 15 bases lay in between. The CDR3 length is 16 residues. The CDR3 is CASSLVRDSPYNEQFF. As DNA, the CDR3 is TGTGCCAGCAGTTTAGTACGAGACAGCCCTTACAATGAGCAGTTCTTC.

Comments on this clone: At one end the junction does not follow the germline gene, possibly because of a read error. This sequence joins TRBV10-3 and TRBJ2-6, with D maybe TRBD1 (5 bases). CDR1 and CDR2 from the germline V gene are ENHRY and SYGVKD. The length of the CDR3 is 17 residues. CDR3 bases: TGTGCCATCAGTGATGTCGCCTCCAGAGCTGGGGCCAACGGCCTGACTTTC. Amino acids: CAISDVASRAGANGLTF.

The V gene is TRBV11-2, the J gene TRBJ1-1, with D tentatively TRBD1 (6 bases). Trimming removed 5 bases at V and 3 bases at J, with 13 bases between. This CDR3 has 14 residues. Germline V gene data show CDR1 as SGHAT and CDR2 as FQNNGV. The CDR3 here is CASSPHGGHTEAFF. The CDR3 coding sequence is TGTGCCAGCAGCCCCCACGGGGGGCACACTGAAGCTTTCTTT.

The rearrangement links TRBV5-1 to TRBJ2-3; 8 bases line up with TRBD2. This CDR3 has 14 residues. The trim removed 5 bases at V and 0 bases at J, leaving 2 bases unmatched. Germline V gives CDR1 SGHRS, CDR2 YFSETQ. CDR3 sequence: CASRVAGSTDTQYF. CDR3 nucleotides: TGCGCCAGCAGAGTAGCGGGGAGCACAGATACGCAGTATTTT.

This sequence joins TRBV9 and TRBJ2-5, with 10 bases that match TRBD1. Looked up from germline, CDR1 is SGDLS and CDR2 is YYNGEE. This CDR3 has 15 residues. The V segment lost 6 bases and the J segment 2 bases; nucleotides outside the gene matches: 7. CDR3 in DNA: TGTGCCAGCACCGACGGGACAGGGGTTCAAGAGACCCAGTACTTC. Amino acid sequence: CASTDGTGVQETQYF. The complete variable domain, with remaining parts taken from reference TRBV9 and TRBJ2-5, reads DSGVTQTPKHLITATGQRVTLRCSPRSGDLSVYWYQQSLDQGLQFLIQYYNGEERAKGNILERFSAQQFPDLHSELNLSSLELGDSALYFCASTDGTGVQETQYFGPGTRLLVL.

The J gene is TRBJ2-1, the V gene TRBV9, with a possible D match to TRBD1 (6 bases). Germline V CDR1 and CDR2: SGDLS, YYNGEE. The CDR3 is 14 amino acids. V shed 1 base and J shed 3 bases, with 8 bases lying between them. CDR3 sequence (DNA): TGTGCCAGCAGCGTAACAGGGCGCTACAATGAGCAGTTCTTC. Translating it yields CASSVTGRYNEQFF.

The chain carries TRBV5-1 and TRBJ2-7, with 10 positions matching TRBD2. CDR3 length equals 15 residues. The ends lost 0 bases at V and 2 bases at J; junction bases unmatched: 2. The V gene's germline CDR1 is SGHRS and CDR2 YFSETQ. The chain's CDR3 is CASSLDTSGAYEQYF. CDR3 sequence (DNA): TGCGCCAGCAGCTTGGATACTAGCGGGGCCTACGAGCAGTACTTC. The full variable domain, rest sourced from reference TRBV5-1 and TRBJ2-7, is KAGVTQTPRYLIKTRGQQVTLSCSPISGHRSVSWYQQTPGQGLQFLFEYFSETQRNKGNFPGRFSGRQFSNSRSEMNVSTLELGDSALYLCASSLDTSGAYEQYFGPGTRLTVT.

The V call is TRBV28, the J call TRBJ2-5; D might be TRBD1 (6 bases). The CDR3 has 15 amino acids. Trimming took 5 bases from V and 2 from J, leaving 15 bases between them. CDR1 MDHEN and CDR2 SYDVKM come from the germline V gene. The CDR3 region is CASSNRERGQETQYF. The CDR3 coding sequence is TGTGCCAGCAGTAACAGGGAAAGAGGGCAAGAGACCCAGTACTTC.

The V and J genes are TRBV29-1 and TRBJ2-5, with unresolved D. Germline V CDR1 and CDR2: SQVTM, ANQGSEA. The V gene lost 3 bases and the J gene lost 3 bases, with 11 bases spanning the gap. This CDR3 has 13 amino acids. CDR3 loop: CSVDRLQKETQYF. The CDR3 region has the DNA TGCAGCGTTGACAGGCTTCAAAAAGAGACCCAGTACTTC. The entire variable domain, with the rest obtained from reference TRBV29-1 and TRBJ2-5, is as follows: SAVISQKPSRDICQRGTSLTIQCQVDSQVTMMFWYRQQPGQSLTLIATANQGSEATYESGFVIDKFPISRPNLTFSTLTVSNMSPEDSSIYLCSVDRLQKETQYFGPGTRLLVL.

The chain recombines TRBV19 with TRBJ2-5; tentative D call: TRBD1 (5 bases). The germline V and J ends were trimmed by 3 bases and 6 bases, with 11 bases remaining between them. The CDR3 covers 13 residues. CDR1 is LNHDA and CDR2 is SQIVND in the germline V gene (reference sequence). The CDR3 DNA reads as TGTGCCAGTAGTATTCAGGGTGTGCAGACCCAGTACTTC. It encodes CASSIQGVQTQYF.

The chain uses TRBV5-4 and TRBJ1-1; a possible D gene is TRBD1 (5 bases). The CDR3 totals 12 residues. Germline CDR1 is SGHNT and CDR2 is YYREEE (reference sequence). V gave up 8 bases and J gave up 7 bases, with 15 bases separating them. The CDR3 here is CASSETVDEAFF. For the CDR3, the DNA is TGTGCCAGTAGCGAGACAGTTGATGAAGCTTTCTTT. The complete variable domain, with remaining parts taken from reference TRBV5-4 and TRBJ1-1, reads ETGVTQSPTHLIKTRGQQVTLRCSSQSGHNTVSWYQQALGQGPQFIFQYYREEENGRGNFPPRFSGLQFPNYSSELNVNALELDDSALYLCASSETVDEAFFGQGTRLTVV.

The chain joins TRBV5-6 to TRBJ2-7, with D tentatively TRBD2 (5 bases). V was cut by 5 bases and J by 3 bases, with 15 bases left in between. The CDR3 spans 14 residues. Germline loops: CDR1 SGHDT, CDR2 YYEEEE. The CDR3 nucleotides read TGTGCCAGCAGTGAGGCGGGCAGAAACTACGAGCAGTACTTC. Translating it yields CASSEAGRNYEQYF.

The chain employs TRBV5-1 and TRBJ2-5, with TRBD1 identical over 9 bases. Germline V gives CDR1 SGHRS, CDR2 YFSETQ. J lost 2 bases, V lost 0 bases, and 2 bases had no gene match. The CDR3 runs to 15 residues. The CDR3 region is CASSLVGTGQETQYF. In DNA form, the CDR3 reads TGCGCCAGCAGCTTGGTTGGGACAGGGCAAGAGACCCAGTACTTC.

The gene calls are TRBV7-8 and TRBJ2-7, with 9 bases fitting TRBD2. CDR1 SGHVS and CDR2 FQNEAQ come from the germline V gene. Trimming removed 0 bases from V and 0 bases from J; junction bases left unmatched: 3. The CDR3 consists of 16 residues. The CDR3 reads CASSLARGGFSYEQYF. The CDR3 region has the DNA TGTGCCAGCAGCTTAGCGCGGGGGGGATTCTCCTACGAGCAGTACTTC.

This clone came up a few times. The chain combines TRBV28 with TRBJ1-5; weak D call: TRBD1 (5 bases). There are 14 residues in the CDR3. V was pared by 2 bases and J by 6 bases, with 11 bases between. Germline V gene sequence: CDR1 MDHEN, CDR2 SYDVKM. CDR3 in amino acids: CASSLRTPVQPQHF. DNA of the CDR3: TGTGCCAGCAGTTTACGGACACCTGTTCAGCCCCAGCATTTT. Full variable domain (remainder filled in from reference TRBV28 and TRBJ1-5): DVKVTQSSRYLVKRTGEKVFLECVQDMDHENMFWYRQDPGLGLRLIYFSYDVKMKEKGDIPEGYSVSREKKERFSLILESASTNQTSMYLCASSLRTPVQPQHFGDGTRLSIL.

V usage is TRBV5-1 and J usage is TRBJ2-7, with D possibly being TRBD2 (5 bases). Deletions cut 0 bases from V and 3 bases from J, with 10 bases between. CDR1 is SGHRS, CDR2 YFSETQ, per germline. CDR3 size: 14 residues. Here the CDR3 reads CASSLEGLNYEQYF. CDR3 DNA sequence: TGCGCCAGCAGCTTGGAAGGACTGAACTACGAGCAGTACTTC.

J is TRBJ1-1 and V is TRBV27; 8 nucleotides line up with TRBD1. The germline CDR1 and CDR2 sequences are MNHEY and SMNVEV (reference sequence). The V segment lost 5 bases and the J segment 4 bases; nucleotides outside the gene matches: 9. The CDR3 extends over 15 amino acids. CDR3 sequence (DNA): TGTGCCAGCAGTCCCCGGACAGGGCAGGGCACTGAAGCTTTCTTT. As protein: CASSPRTGQGTEAFF.

This clone is a singleton in its sample. The DNA for the CDR3 is TGTGCCAGCAGCTCGAGGACAGGGGAGACCCAGTACTTC. Amino acid sequence: CASSSRTGETQYF. The chain carries TRBV7-8 and TRBJ2-5; 8 nucleotides line up with TRBD1. The germline CDR1 and CDR2 sequences are SGHVS and FQNEAQ. CDR3 length equals 13 residues. V shed 4 bases and J 5 bases; nucleotides not matched to a gene: 3.